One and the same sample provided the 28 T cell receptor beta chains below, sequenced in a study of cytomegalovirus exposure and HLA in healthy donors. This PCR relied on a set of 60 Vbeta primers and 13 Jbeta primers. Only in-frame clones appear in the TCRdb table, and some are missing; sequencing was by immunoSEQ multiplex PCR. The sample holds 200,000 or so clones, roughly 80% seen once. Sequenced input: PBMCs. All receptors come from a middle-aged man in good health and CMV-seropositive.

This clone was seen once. This CDR3 reads CASSVSGLAVNGYTF. CDR3 DNA: TGTGCCAGCAGCGTTAGCGGTCTAGCGGTGAATGGCTACACCTTC. The V and J genes are TRBV9 and TRBJ1-2; no reliable D call. Germline CDR1 reads SGDLS; CDR2 reads YYNGEE. CDR3 length: 15 amino acids. V shed 2 bases and J shed 6 bases, with 17 bases lying between them.

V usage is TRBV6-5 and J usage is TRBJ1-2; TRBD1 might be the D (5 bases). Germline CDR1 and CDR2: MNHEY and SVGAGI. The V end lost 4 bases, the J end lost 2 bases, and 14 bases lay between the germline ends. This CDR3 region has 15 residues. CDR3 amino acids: CASSSSGRRNYGYTF. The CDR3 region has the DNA TGTGCCAGCAGTTCCTCAGGGCGGAGGAACTATGGCTACACCTTC.

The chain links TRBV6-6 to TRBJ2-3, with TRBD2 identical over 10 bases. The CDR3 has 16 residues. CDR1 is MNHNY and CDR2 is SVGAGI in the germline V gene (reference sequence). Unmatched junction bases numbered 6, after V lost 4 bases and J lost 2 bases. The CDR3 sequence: CASSLGLADYTDTQYF. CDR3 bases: TGTGCCAGCAGTTTAGGACTAGCGGACTACACAGATACGCAGTATTTT.

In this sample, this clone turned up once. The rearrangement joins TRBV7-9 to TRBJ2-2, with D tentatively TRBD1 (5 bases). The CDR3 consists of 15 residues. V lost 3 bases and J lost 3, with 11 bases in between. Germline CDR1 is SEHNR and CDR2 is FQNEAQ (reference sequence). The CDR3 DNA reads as TGTGCCAGCAGCTTGCCGACAGTTGACACCGGGGAGCTGTTTTTT. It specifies CASSLPTVDTGELFF.

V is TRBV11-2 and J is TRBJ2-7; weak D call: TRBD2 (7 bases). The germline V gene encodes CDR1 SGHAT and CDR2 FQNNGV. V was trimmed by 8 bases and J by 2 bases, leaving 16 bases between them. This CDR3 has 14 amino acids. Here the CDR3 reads CASRTGGLAYEQYF. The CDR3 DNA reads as TGTGCCAGCCGCACGGGGGGCCTAGCCTACGAGCAGTACTTC.

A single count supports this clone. CDR3 protein: CASSPGLAGGGVEQYF. The CDR3 DNA follows: TGTGCCAGCAGCCCCGGACTAGCGGGGGGGGGTGTCGAGCAGTACTTC. The V gene is TRBV28, the J gene TRBJ2-7; 15 bases agree with TRBD2. Per the germline V gene, CDR1 is MDHEN and CDR2 is SYDVKM. The length of the CDR3 is 16 residues. V was clipped by 6 bases and J by 6 bases; unmatched bases: 9.

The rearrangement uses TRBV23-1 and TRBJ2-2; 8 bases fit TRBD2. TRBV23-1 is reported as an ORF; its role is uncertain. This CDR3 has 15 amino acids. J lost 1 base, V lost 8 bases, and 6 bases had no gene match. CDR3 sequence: CASGKSGGNTGELFF. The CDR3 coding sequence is TGCGCCAGCGGCAAGAGCGGGGGGAACACCGGGGAGCTGTTTTTT.

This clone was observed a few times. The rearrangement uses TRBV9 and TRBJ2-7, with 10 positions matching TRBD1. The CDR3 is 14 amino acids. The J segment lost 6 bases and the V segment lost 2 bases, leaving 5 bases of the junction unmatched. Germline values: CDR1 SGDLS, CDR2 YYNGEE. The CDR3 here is CASSVGQGYVEQYF. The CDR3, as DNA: TGTGCCAGCAGCGTGGGACAGGGGTATGTCGAGCAGTACTTC.

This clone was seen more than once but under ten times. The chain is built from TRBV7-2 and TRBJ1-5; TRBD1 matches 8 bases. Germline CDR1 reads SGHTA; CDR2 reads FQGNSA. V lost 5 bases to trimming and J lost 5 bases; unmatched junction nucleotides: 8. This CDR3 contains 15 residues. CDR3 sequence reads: CASSPGDRPHQPQHF. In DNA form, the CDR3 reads TGTGCCAGCAGCCCGGGGGACAGGCCCCATCAGCCCCAGCATTTT.

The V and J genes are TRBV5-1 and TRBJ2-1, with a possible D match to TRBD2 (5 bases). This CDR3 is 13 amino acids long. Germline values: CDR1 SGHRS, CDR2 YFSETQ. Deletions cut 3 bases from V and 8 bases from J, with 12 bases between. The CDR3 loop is CASSSGLLDEQFF. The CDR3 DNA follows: TGCGCCAGCAGCTCCGGACTTCTGGATGAGCAGTTCTTC.

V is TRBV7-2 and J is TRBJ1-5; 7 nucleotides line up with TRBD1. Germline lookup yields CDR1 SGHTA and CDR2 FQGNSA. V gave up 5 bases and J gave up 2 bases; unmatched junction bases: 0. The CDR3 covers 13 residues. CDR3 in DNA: TGTGCCAGCAGCGGGACAGGCAATCAGCCCCAGCATTTT. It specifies CASSGTGNQPQHF. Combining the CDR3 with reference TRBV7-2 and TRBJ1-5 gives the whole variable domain GAGVSQSPSNKVTEKGKDVELRCDPISGHTALYWYRQSLGQGLEFLIYFQGNSAPDKSGLPSDRFSAERTGGSVSTLTIQRTQQEDSAVYLCASSGTGNQPQHFGDGTRLSIL.

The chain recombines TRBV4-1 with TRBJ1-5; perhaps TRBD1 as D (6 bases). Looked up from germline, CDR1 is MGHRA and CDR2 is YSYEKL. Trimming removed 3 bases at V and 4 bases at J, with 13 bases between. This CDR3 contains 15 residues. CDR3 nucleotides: TGCGCCAGCAGCCAGGGGGACACCATGAATCAGCCCCAGCATTTT. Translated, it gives CASSQGDTMNQPQHF.

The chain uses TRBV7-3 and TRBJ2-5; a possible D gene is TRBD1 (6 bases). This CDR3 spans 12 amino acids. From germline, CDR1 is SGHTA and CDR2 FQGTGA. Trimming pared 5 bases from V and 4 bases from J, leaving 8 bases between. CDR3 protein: CASSHRVETQYF. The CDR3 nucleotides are TGTGCCAGCAGCCACAGGGTAGAGACCCAGTACTTC.

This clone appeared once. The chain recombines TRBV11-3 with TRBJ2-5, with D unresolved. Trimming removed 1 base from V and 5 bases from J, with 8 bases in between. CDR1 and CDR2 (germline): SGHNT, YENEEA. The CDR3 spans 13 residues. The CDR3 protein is CASSLGERETQYF. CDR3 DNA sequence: TGTGCCAGCAGCTTAGGTGAACGGGAGACCCAGTACTTC.

CDR3 protein: CASSTPRARSSGYTF. DNA for the CDR3: TGTGCCAGCAGCACCCCCCGAGCTCGGAGTTCTGGCTACACCTTC. This chain uses TRBV7-9 with TRBJ1-2; D remains unclear. CDR3 length equals 15 residues. CDR1 and CDR2 (germline): SEHNR, FQNEAQ (reference sequence). V lost 5 bases and J lost 7, with 20 bases in between.

The CDR3 here is CASSLIAQGNYGYTF. Written as DNA, the CDR3 is TGTGCCAGCAGCTTAATTGCACAGGGAAACTATGGCTACACCTTC. The genes are TRBV7-2 and TRBJ1-2; tentative D call: TRBD1 (6 bases). This CDR3 region has 15 residues. The V gene lost 2 bases and the J gene lost 2 bases, with 12 bases spanning the gap. Germline-derived CDR1 and CDR2 are SGHTA and FQGNSA.

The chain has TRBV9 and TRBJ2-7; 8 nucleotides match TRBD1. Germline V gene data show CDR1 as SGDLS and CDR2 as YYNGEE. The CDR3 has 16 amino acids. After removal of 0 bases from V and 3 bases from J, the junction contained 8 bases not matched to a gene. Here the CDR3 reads CASSVDGRGLIYEQYF. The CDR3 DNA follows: TGTGCCAGCAGCGTAGATGGCAGGGGGCTTATCTACGAGCAGTACTTC.

The CDR3 nucleotides read TGTGCCAGCAGCCGGGGGGGAAATGAGCAGTTCTTC. It codes for CASSRGGNEQFF. The V gene is TRBV7-8, the J gene TRBJ2-1, with 8 bases matching TRBD2. Trimming at V came to 5 bases and at J to 7 bases, leaving 1 base not matched to a gene. Per the germline V gene, CDR1 is SGHVS and CDR2 is FQNEAQ. This CDR3 region has 12 residues.

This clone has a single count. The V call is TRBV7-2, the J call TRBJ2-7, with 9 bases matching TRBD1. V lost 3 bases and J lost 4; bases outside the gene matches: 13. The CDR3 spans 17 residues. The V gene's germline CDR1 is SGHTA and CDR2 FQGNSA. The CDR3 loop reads CASSFPTGGQGGYEQYF. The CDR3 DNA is TGTGCCAGCAGCTTCCCCACCGGGGGACAGGGAGGTTACGAGCAGTACTTC.

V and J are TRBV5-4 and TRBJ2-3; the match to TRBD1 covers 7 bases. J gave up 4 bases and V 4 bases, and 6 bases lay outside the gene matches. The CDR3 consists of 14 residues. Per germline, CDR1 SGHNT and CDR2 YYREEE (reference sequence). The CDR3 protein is CASSDRGGSDTQYF. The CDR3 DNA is TGTGCCAGCAGCGACAGAGGGGGCTCAGATACGCAGTATTTT.

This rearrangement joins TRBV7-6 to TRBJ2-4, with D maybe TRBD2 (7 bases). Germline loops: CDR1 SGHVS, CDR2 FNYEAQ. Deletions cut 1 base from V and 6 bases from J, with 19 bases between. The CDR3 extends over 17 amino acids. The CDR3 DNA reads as TGTGCCAGCAGCTTAGAGGGAGCAGGGGAGGGTAGAAACATTCAGTACTTC. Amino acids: CASSLEGAGEGRNIQYF. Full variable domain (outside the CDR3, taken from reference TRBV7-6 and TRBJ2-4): GAGVSQSPRYKVTKRGQDVALRCDPISGHVSLYWYRQALGQGPEFLTYFNYEAQQDKSGLPNDRFSAERPEGSISTLTIQRTEQRDSAMYRCASSLEGAGEGRNIQYFGAGTRLSVL.

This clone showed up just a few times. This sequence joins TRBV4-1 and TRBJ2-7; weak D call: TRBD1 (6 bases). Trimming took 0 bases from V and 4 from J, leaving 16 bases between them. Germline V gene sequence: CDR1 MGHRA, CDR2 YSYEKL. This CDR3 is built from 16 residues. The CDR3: CASSQDAQGLGYEQYF. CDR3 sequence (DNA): TGCGCCAGCAGCCAAGATGCCCAGGGGTTGGGATACGAGCAGTACTTC.

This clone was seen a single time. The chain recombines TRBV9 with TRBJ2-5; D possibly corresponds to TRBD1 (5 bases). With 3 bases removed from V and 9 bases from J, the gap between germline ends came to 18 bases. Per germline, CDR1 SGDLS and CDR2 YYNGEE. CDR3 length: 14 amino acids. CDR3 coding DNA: TGTGCCAGCAGCGGGACCGGACAAGGTATTGCCCAGTACTTC. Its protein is CASSGTGQGIAQYF.

CDR3 amino acids: CASSTGGNQQYF. CDR3 nucleotide sequence: TGTGCCAGCAGTACAGGGGGCAATCAACAGTACTTC. The chain employs TRBV6-6 and TRBJ2-5; TRBD1 matches 9 bases. This CDR3 region has 12 residues. The germline gives CDR1 MNHNY, CDR2 SVGAGI (reference sequence). Germline trimming cut 5 bases from V and 11 bases from J; bases unmatched to any gene: 6.

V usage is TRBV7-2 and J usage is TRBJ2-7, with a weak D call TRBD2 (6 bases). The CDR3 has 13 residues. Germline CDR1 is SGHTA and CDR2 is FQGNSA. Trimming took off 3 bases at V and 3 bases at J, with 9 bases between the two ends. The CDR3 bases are TGTGCCAGCAGCTTTGGGGGGAACTACGAGCAGTACTTC. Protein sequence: CASSFGGNYEQYF.

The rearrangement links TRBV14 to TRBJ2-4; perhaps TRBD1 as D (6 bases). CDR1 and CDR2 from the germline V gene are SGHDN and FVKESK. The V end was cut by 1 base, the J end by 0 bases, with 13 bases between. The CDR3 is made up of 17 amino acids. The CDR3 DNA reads TGTGCCAGCAGCCAAGGTTTTACAGGGTTAGCCAAAAACATTCAGTACTTC. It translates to CASSQGFTGLAKNIQYF.

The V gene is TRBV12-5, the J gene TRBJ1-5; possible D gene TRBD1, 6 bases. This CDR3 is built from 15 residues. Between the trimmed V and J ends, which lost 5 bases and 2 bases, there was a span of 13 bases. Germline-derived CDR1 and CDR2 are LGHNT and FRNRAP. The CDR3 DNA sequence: TGTGCTAGTGGTACCCCCGACAGGCGCAATCAGCCCCAGCATTTT. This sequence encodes CASGTPDRRNQPQHF.

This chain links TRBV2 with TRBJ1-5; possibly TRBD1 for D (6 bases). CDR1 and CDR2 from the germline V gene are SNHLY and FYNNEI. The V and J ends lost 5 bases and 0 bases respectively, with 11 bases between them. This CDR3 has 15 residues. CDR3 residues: CASSRDTYSNQPQHF. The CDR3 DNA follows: TGTGCCAGCAGTCGGGACACTTATAGCAATCAGCCCCAGCATTTT.